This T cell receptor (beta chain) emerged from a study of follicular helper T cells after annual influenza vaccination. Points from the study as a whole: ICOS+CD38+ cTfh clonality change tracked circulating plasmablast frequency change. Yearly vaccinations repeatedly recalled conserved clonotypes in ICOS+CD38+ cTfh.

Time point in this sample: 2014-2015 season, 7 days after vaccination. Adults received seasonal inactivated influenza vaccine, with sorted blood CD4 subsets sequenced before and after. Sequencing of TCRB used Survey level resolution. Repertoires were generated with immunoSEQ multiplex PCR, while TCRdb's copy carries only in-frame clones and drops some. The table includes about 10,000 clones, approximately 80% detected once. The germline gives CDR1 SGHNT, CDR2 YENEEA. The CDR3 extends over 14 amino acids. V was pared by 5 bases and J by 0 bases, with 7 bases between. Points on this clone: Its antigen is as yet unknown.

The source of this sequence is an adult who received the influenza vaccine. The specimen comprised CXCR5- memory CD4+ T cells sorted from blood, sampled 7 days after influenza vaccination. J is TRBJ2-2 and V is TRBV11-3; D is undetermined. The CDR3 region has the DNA TGTGCCAGCAGCCGGACGGCGAACACCGGGGAGCTGTTTTTT. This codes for CASSRTANTGELFF.